The T cell receptor (beta chain) under discussion was sequenced for a study of shared clonotypes between healthy human individuals. Sequencing used immunoSEQ multiplex PCR; TCRdb keeps in-frame clones, though not all of them. Of around 620,000 clones in the sample, about 95% are singletons; the top ten hold approximately 0.12%. CD8 cells classed as naive were CD45RO-negative and positively selected for CCR7, excluding terminally differentiated effector memory CD45RA+ cells. The TCR sequence derives from a woman aged 25 to 39 in good health. Sequencing used naive CD8+ T cells sorted from blood.

CDR3 sequence (DNA): TGTGCCAGCAGTGCGACAGGGGTTTTCTATGGCTACACCTTC. Its protein product is CASSATGVFYGYTF. The chain carries TRBV2 and TRBJ1-2; 8 bases map to TRBD1. Germline CDR1 reads SNHLY; CDR2 reads FYNNEI. J was trimmed by 4 bases and V by 4 bases; bases with no gene match: 5. This CDR3 spans 14 amino acids.